The TCR beta chain under discussion was sequenced for a study of T-cell reconstitution after alpha-beta-depleted transplantation in children. Regarding the study as a whole: By about two months after transplant, alpha-beta T cells reportedly arose from several hundred graft clones that had expanded.

Trimming took 7 bases from V and 2 from J; bases not matched to a gene: 10. The CDR3 spans 15 residues. Germline CDR1 and CDR2: ENHRY and SYGVKD. Concerning this clonotype itself: Its cognate antigen is unknown.

Molecular barcoding with unique molecular identifiers was used for the TCRbeta library. In TCRdb, the PCR reads were re-called with MiXCR into one record per CDR3 protein. The table lists about 120,000 distinct CDR3 sequences, 20% to 25% of them singletons. The source material was PBMCs, mostly from graft donor cells, sampled 180 days after TCRalphabeta/CD19-depleted stem cell transplant. The TCR originated in a male patient under 10 years old who had a stem cell transplant for chronic granulomatous disease, so the T cells may come from the graft donor. The V and J genes are TRBV10-3 and TRBJ2-7, with 8 bases aligning to TRBD2. The CDR3 DNA sequence: TGTGCCATCATGTTACCGGGAGGGCAGGCCTACGAGCAGTACTTC. The encoded protein is CAIMLPGGQAYEQYF.